The rows below give T cell receptor beta chains drawn from one sample of a study of blood T cell repertoires in COVID-19. Clones were sequenced by immunoSEQ multiplex PCR, and TCRdb holds only the in-frame ones, with some missing. The repertoire has around 130,000 clones, more than 70% of them found once; the top ten carry 3.5% to 5%. The sequenced material came from peripheral blood. These receptors all stem from a human donor in a cohort sampled during active COVID-19. CDR3s include the opening cysteine and the closing phenylalanine or tryptophan. The order of the fields is V gene, J gene, D gene, clone size, CDR3 length, CDR3 DNA, CDR3 protein. D genes are given only for firm matches. Part of the rows lack a size; the others show once, few, many or a class for expanded clones.

TRBV27	TRBJ1-5	TRBD1	-	14	TGTGCCACCCGGCCCGGACAGGCGTATCAGCCCCAGCATTTT	CATRPGQAYQPQHF
TRBV25-1	TRBJ1-3	-	-	12	TGTGCCAGCAGTGAGACACCAAACACCATATATTTT	CASSETPNTIYF
TRBV29-1	TRBJ2-1	TRBD1	once	13	TGCAGCGTAGTAGGGGACAGGGGGGGCGAGCAGTTCTTC	CSVVGDRGGEQFF
TRBV2	TRBJ1-6	-	once	14	TGTGCCAGCAGTGAAATCAGGGTTAATTCACCCCTCCACTTT	CASSEIRVNSPLHF
TRBV5-1	TRBJ1-3	-	-	14	TGCGCCAGCAGCTTGGCGGGTTACGGAAACACCATATATTTT	CASSLAGYGNTIYF
TRBV14	TRBJ2-2	TRBD2	-	16	TGTGCCAGCAGCCCCCTAAGTAGCGGGTCCACCGGGGAGCTGTTTTTT	CASSPLSSGSTGELFF
TRBV7-9	TRBJ2-3	-	-	13	TGTGCCAGCAGCTTAGACGCGTCAGATACGCAGTATTTT	CASSLDASDTQYF
TRBV4-3	TRBJ1-2	TRBD1	-	19	TGCGCCAGCAGCCAAGATCTCACCGGAAACAGGGGGTCGGGTTCCGGCTACACCTTC	CASSQDLTGNRGSGSGYTF
TRBV7-8	TRBJ2-3	TRBD2	once	13	TGTGCCAGCACCCCGAGCGGGAGGAATACGCAGTATTTT	CASTPSGRNTQYF
TRBV7-7	TRBJ2-5	-	-	11	TGTGCTAGCAGCTTTCGGGGGACCCAGTACTTC	CASSFRGTQYF
TRBV29-1	TRBJ1-1	TRBD1	-	15	TGCAGCGTGACCCCGGGACAGGTGGGGAGTCTGAAAGCTTTCTTT	CSVTPGQVGSLKAFF
TRBV11-2	TRBJ2-3	-	-	13	TGTGCCAGCAGCTCCGTGGACACCACTACGCAGTATTTT	CASSSVDTTTQYF
TRBV5-1	TRBJ1-3	-	-	15	TGCGCCAGCAGCTTTACAGGGACCTCTGGAAACACCATATATTTT	CASSFTGTSGNTIYF
TRBV15	TRBJ1-2	TRBD1	-	14	TGTGCCACCAGCTTAAGTGGGACAGCTTATGGCTACACCTTC	CATSLSGTAYGYTF
TRBV10-1	TRBJ2-5	TRBD2	-	18	TGCGCCAGCAGCGGGGGGACTCCTGCCCGGAGGTACCAAGAGACCCAGTACTTC	CASSGGTPARRYQETQYF
TRBV11-2	TRBJ1-2	-	-	14	TGTGCCAGCAGCTTACTGACAGGACAATATGGCTACACCTTC	CASSLLTGQYGYTF
TRBV4-3	TRBJ2-3	-	-	12	TGCGCCAGCAGCCAAGCTTCGGATACGCAGTATTTT	CASSQASDTQYF
TRBV5-1	TRBJ2-7	TRBD1	-	13	TGCGCCAGCAGCGTAACAGGGGAATACGAGCAGTACTTC	CASSVTGEYEQYF
TRBV7-9	TRBJ2-1	TRBD2	-	12	TGTGCCAGCAGCTTGGGACTATACGAGCAGTTCTTC	CASSLGLYEQFF
TRBV30	TRBJ2-3	-	-	14	TGTGCCTGGAGTGTACTGGGACTCACAGATACGCAGTATTTT	CAWSVLGLTDTQYF